These T cell receptor beta chains were read from a single sample in a study of identical twins. MiXCR, applied by TCRdb to the 5' RACE reads, yields one record per CDR3 protein. The sample lists about 240,000 distinct CDR3 sequences, about 10% occurring once. What was sequenced was memory T cells sorted from blood. The receptors were sampled from a man in his fifties in good health. Both conserved end residues are part of each CDR3.

CDR3aa	v_gene	j_gene	len
CASSFDRGTDTQYF	TRBV5-1	TRBJ2-3	14
CASSLSKGTQYF	TRBV12-3/TRBV12-4	TRBJ2-5	12
CASSSSGTGGIEQYF	TRBV7-2	TRBJ2-7	15
CASSLGLAVNTGELFF	TRBV28	TRBJ2-2	16
CASSQDPQGNTEAFF	TRBV4-3	TRBJ1-1	15
CSANGRGPLTDTQYF	TRBV20-1	TRBJ2-3	15
CASSLRDRGAGYGYTF	TRBV11-1	TRBJ1-2	16
CSAKRGRLNQPQHF	TRBV20-1	TRBJ1-5	14
CASSPPGRVVFF	TRBV7-2	TRBJ1-1	12
CASSFLYGYTF	TRBV5-8	TRBJ1-2	11
CASSAAQGRSYGYTF	TRBV2	TRBJ1-2	15
CASSAKTSGAYNEQFF	TRBV7-9	TRBJ2-1	16
CASSQRQGRYQPQHF	TRBV3-1	TRBJ1-5	15
CASSQRVGTNEKLFF	TRBV4-3	TRBJ1-4	15
CASSLLQGATDTQYF	TRBV5-6	TRBJ2-3	15
CASRTGYSGNTIYF	TRBV6-1	TRBJ1-3	14
CASSSYRVSGPNGRPLHF	TRBV28	TRBJ1-6	18
CSVVDTGTGLTEAFF	TRBV29-1	TRBJ1-1	15
CSASLLGAQYF	TRBV20-1	TRBJ2-7	11
CASSPGGATGELFF	TRBV5-1	TRBJ2-2	14
CASSQTGPSAIDTQYF	TRBV4-3	TRBJ2-3	16
CASSFQGSYEQYF	TRBV5-1	TRBJ2-7	13
CASSLRDRVGQPQHF	TRBV5-6	TRBJ1-5	15
CAWSDGTGRSMGEKLFF	TRBV30	TRBJ1-4	17
CASKAEPSYNEQFF	TRBV7-8	TRBJ2-1	14
CASSIGIRKDTQYF	TRBV27	TRBJ2-3	14
CASSYLSKEYERYF	TRBV6-2/TRBV6-3	TRBJ2-7	14
CASSAGTRNTIYF	TRBV12-3/TRBV12-4	TRBJ1-3	13
CSASAGAYGYTF	TRBV20-1	TRBJ1-2	12
CASSLEGNSQPQHF	TRBV5-1	TRBJ1-5	14
CASNPRTGTGELFF	TRBV12-3/TRBV12-4	TRBJ2-2	14
CASSQEGSINEQFF	TRBV3-1	TRBJ2-1	14
CASNGRASSTDTQYF	TRBV6-1	TRBJ2-3	15
CSARQGASWTEAFF	TRBV29-1	TRBJ1-1	14
CASSPQGYDTQYF	TRBV5-8	TRBJ2-3	13
CSASPPGQPDEKLFF	TRBV20-1	TRBJ1-4	15
CSVEVTSGTYEQYF	TRBV29-1	TRBJ2-7	14
CSVEGTRGDEQFF	TRBV29-1	TRBJ2-1	13
CASSAGRGGINEQYF	TRBV6-1	TRBJ2-7	15
CSAANALAGAHYEQYF	TRBV20-1	TRBJ2-7	16
CASSLASSGGLSSYNSPLHF	TRBV5-6	TRBJ1-6	20
CSARDRRTGVLYGYTF	TRBV20-1	TRBJ1-2	16
CSAGSRGRGNQPQHF	TRBV20-1	TRBJ1-5	15
CASSLIGAAQETQYF	TRBV12-3/TRBV12-4	TRBJ2-5	15
CASSNAGLAGVLYEQYF	TRBV28	TRBJ2-7	17
CASSPDRERSGYTF	TRBV18	TRBJ1-2	14
CASRLGPTASNEQFF	TRBV5-5	TRBJ2-1	15
CSARGRGRETQYF	TRBV20-1	TRBJ2-5	13
CASRDPAGELFF	TRBV6-1	TRBJ2-2	12
CASSSGTALGYTF	TRBV6-5	TRBJ1-2	13
CASRAGTRRDTQYF	TRBV27	TRBJ2-3	14
CSASPEKTGPYSNQPQHF	TRBV20-1	TRBJ1-5	18
CASTRRKGDETQYF	TRBV28	TRBJ2-5	14
CASSPLGQGDYEQYF	TRBV18	TRBJ2-7	15